The 18 T cell receptor beta chains reported below all come from one sample, sequenced in a study of blood T cell repertoires in COVID-19. Clones were sequenced by immunoSEQ multiplex PCR, and TCRdb holds only the in-frame ones, with some missing. The top ten hold about 2.5% of the sample, which has 100,000 to 150,000 clones, around 88% seen once. The source material was PBMCs or T cells enriched from blood (not recorded which). The source is a woman between 50 and 59 years old who had recovered from COVID-19.

The V call is TRBV5-5, the J call TRBJ2-1; 8 bases fit TRBD2. The junction had 10 bases not matched to a gene; V was cut back by 4 bases and J by 4 bases. Germline-derived CDR1 and CDR2 are SGHKS and YYEKEE (reference sequence). CDR3 size: 16 residues. The CDR3 spells CASSRSSGGYYNEQFF. The CDR3 coding sequence is TGTGCCAGCAGCAGATCGAGCGGGGGCTATTACAATGAGCAGTTCTTC.

This clone appeared once. The chain employs TRBV5-1 and TRBJ2-7; 11 bases map to TRBD1. The germline V gene has CDR1 SGHRS and CDR2 YFSETQ. The CDR3 consists of 13 residues. With 4 bases clipped from V and 4 bases from J, the junction kept 1 base outside the gene matches. The CDR3 here is CASSGQGAYEQYF. Written as DNA, the CDR3 is TGCGCCAGCAGCGGACAGGGGGCTTACGAGCAGTACTTC.

The rearrangement uses TRBV19 and TRBJ1-5; the match to TRBD1 covers 8 bases. The CDR3 loop spans 16 amino acids. Germline V gene lookup returns CDR1 LNHDA and CDR2 SQIVND (reference sequence). V was pared by 3 bases and J by 4 bases, with 8 bases of the junction left unmatched. The CDR3 DNA reads as TGTGCCAGTAGTATGGAGAGGACAGGGCGGAATCAGCCCCAGCATTTT. This translates into CASSMERTGRNQPQHF.

This clone came up once. The gene calls are TRBV6-5 and TRBJ1-1; 8 nucleotides agree with TRBD1. Unmatched junction bases numbered 4, after V lost 5 bases and J lost 8 bases. CDR1 is MNHEY, CDR2 SVGAGI, per germline. The CDR3 loop spans 12 amino acids. The CDR3 protein is CASSLRTGEAFF. The CDR3 DNA sequence: TGTGCCAGCAGTCTCCGGACAGGGGAAGCTTTCTTT.

The rearrangement links TRBV11-3 to TRBJ2-7; 12 bases are shared with TRBD1. Germline trimming cut 1 base from V and 6 bases from J; bases unmatched to any gene: 4. In germline, CDR1 is SGHNT, CDR2 YENEEA. The CDR3 has 15 amino acids. CDR3 region: CASSLGRDRGLEQYF. The CDR3 DNA follows: TGTGCCAGCAGCTTAGGCCGGGACAGGGGGCTCGAGCAGTACTTC. The whole variable domain, remainder taken from reference TRBV11-3 and TRBJ2-7, is EAGVVQSPRYKIIEKKQPVAFWCNPISGHNTLYWYLQNLGQGPELLIRYENEEAVDDSQLPKDRFSAERLKGVDSTLKIQPAELGDSAVYLCASSLGRDRGLEQYFGPGTRLTVT.

The CDR3, as DNA: TGTGCCAGCAGGCAGACAGGCGCACGCTACACCTTC. This codes for CASRQTGARYTF. The rearrangement links TRBV27 to TRBJ1-2; D is perhaps TRBD1 (6 bases). The V end was cut by 6 bases, the J end by 9 bases, with 14 bases between. This CDR3 has 12 residues. The germline gives CDR1 MNHEY, CDR2 SMNVEV (reference sequence).

This rearrangement joins TRBV18 to TRBJ2-5; TRBD1 might be the D (5 bases). This CDR3 is 14 amino acids long. The germline V gene encodes CDR1 KGHSH and CDR2 LQKENI. Trimming shortened V by 1 base and J by 4 bases, and 10 bases separated the two germline ends. The CDR3 bases are TGTGCCAGCTCACCACAGGGGTCGGGAGAGACCCAGTACTTC. Protein sequence: CASSPQGSGETQYF.

The chain has TRBV2 and TRBJ2-5; 7 bases fit TRBD1. Germline CDR1 reads SNHLY; CDR2 reads FYNNEI. The CDR3 is 14 residues long. Germline trimming cut 6 bases from V and 1 base from J; bases unmatched to any gene: 5. The CDR3 is CASRRGPSQETQYF. CDR3 nucleotide sequence: TGTGCCAGCAGAAGGGGGCCGTCCCAAGAGACCCAGTACTTC.

This rearrangement joins TRBV12-3 or TRBV12-4 to TRBJ1-1; 7 positions match TRBD1. With V trimmed by 6 bases and J by 11 bases, 9 bases remained unmatched. This CDR3 contains 12 residues. CDR3 nucleotides: TGTGCCAGCAGCAAACAAGGGACAGTGGCTTTCTTT. Protein: CASSKQGTVAFF.

This clone appeared once. The chain recombines TRBV19 with TRBJ2-7, with 12 bases that match TRBD1. J was trimmed by 3 bases and V by 6 bases; bases with no gene match: 3. The CDR3 is 14 residues long. Germline CDR1 is LNHDA and CDR2 is SQIVND (reference sequence). CDR3 in amino acids: CASRGTGGFYEQYF. The CDR3 nucleotides are TGTGCCAGTAGAGGGACAGGGGGCTTCTACGAGCAGTACTTC.

The chain combines TRBV7-3 with TRBJ2-1; D is perhaps TRBD1 (6 bases). From germline, CDR1 is SGHTA and CDR2 FQGTGA. V lost 1 base to trimming and J lost 1 base, with 8 bases between them. The CDR3 contains 15 residues. The DNA of the CDR3 is TGTGCCAGCAGCTTAAAGCAGGGGTCCTACAATGAGCAGTTCTTC. Translation: CASSLKQGSYNEQFF.

This clone was found a few times. The V gene is TRBV27, the J gene TRBJ2-7; D remains unclear. Germline V gene sequence: CDR1 MNHEY, CDR2 SMNVEV (reference sequence). CDR3 size: 12 residues. Trimming pared 8 bases from V and 3 bases from J, leaving 11 bases between. The CDR3 region is CASVSPLYEQYF. CDR3 nucleotides: TGTGCCAGCGTCTCCCCTCTCTACGAGCAGTACTTC.

This chain links TRBV5-4 with TRBJ1-3; 7 bases map to TRBD1. Germline V gene data show CDR1 as SGHNT and CDR2 as YYREEE (reference sequence). V lost 0 bases, J lost 4 bases, and 7 bases stayed unmatched. The CDR3 is 16 amino acids. DNA of the CDR3: TGTGCCAGCAGCTTGGCCGGGACAGCCGGCGGAAACACCATATATTTT. Its translation is CASSLAGTAGGNTIYF.

This clone was counted a single time. The rearrangement links TRBV11-2 to TRBJ2-5, with 9 bases matching TRBD2. Germline assignment: CDR1 SGHAT and CDR2 FQNNGV. Trimming cost V 7 bases and J 4 bases; bases outside gene matches: 10. The CDR3 extends over 15 amino acids. The CDR3 bases are TGTGCCAGCACCCCCCAGGCGGGGGGGCCAGAGACCCAGTACTTC. Its protein product is CASTPQAGGPETQYF.

The chain links TRBV5-1 to TRBJ2-6, with TRBD1 as a possible D gene (6 bases). Germline V gene sequence: CDR1 SGHRS, CDR2 YFSETQ. This CDR3 comprises 18 residues. The V end lost 0 bases, the J end lost 0 bases, and 13 bases lay between the germline ends. CDR3 sequence reads: CASSLVQGISSGANVLTF. CDR3 nucleotides: TGCGCCAGCAGCTTGGTCCAGGGGATAAGCTCTGGGGCCAACGTCCTGACTTTC.

This rearrangement joins TRBV27 to TRBJ2-7; TRBD1 agrees at 7 bases. This CDR3 region has 14 residues. J lost 3 bases, V lost 4 bases, and 6 bases had no gene match. Germline V gene data show CDR1 as MNHEY and CDR2 as SMNVEV (reference sequence). CDR3 in amino acids: CASSSGQVNYEQYF. CDR3 sequence (DNA): TGTGCCAGCAGTTCCGGACAGGTAAACTACGAGCAGTACTTC.

V is TRBV7-2 and J is TRBJ1-5, with D hard to call. The CDR3 extends over 15 amino acids. In germline, CDR1 is SGHTA, CDR2 FQGNSA. Deletions cut 1 base from V and 1 base from J, with 8 bases between. CDR3 protein: CASSLGPPSNQPQHF. DNA for the CDR3: TGTGCCAGCAGCTTAGGGCCACCGAGCAATCAGCCCCAGCATTTT.

V gene TRBV3-1 (or the pseudogene TRBV3-2) combines with J gene TRBJ1-6; D gene uncertain. V dropped 1 base and J dropped 7 bases, with 14 bases sitting between them. Germline-derived CDR1 and CDR2 are LGHDT and YNNKEL (reference sequence). This CDR3 region has 16 residues. The CDR3, as DNA: TGTGCCAGCAGCCAAGCTTCAGCCGGAGGAAATTCACCCCTCCACTTT. Translating gives CASSQASAGGNSPLHF.